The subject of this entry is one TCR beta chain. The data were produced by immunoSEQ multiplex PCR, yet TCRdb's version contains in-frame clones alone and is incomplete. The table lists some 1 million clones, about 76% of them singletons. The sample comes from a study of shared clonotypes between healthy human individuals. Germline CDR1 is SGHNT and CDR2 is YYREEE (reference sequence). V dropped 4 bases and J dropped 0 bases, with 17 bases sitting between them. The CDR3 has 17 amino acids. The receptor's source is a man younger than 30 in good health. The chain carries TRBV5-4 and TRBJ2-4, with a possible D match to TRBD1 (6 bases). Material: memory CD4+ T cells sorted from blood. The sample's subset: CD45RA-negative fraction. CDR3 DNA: TGTGCCAGCAGCGGGGGCGGGTTGGGCTTAGCCAAAAACATTCAGTACTTC. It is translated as CASSGGGLGLAKNIQYF.